These T cell receptor beta chains were read from a single sample in a study of blood T cell repertoires in COVID-19. The data were produced by immunoSEQ multiplex PCR, yet TCRdb's version contains in-frame clones alone and is incomplete. The sample lists 230,000 or so clones, roughly 82% occurring once. Sequenced sample: peripheral blood. The receptors here all came from a woman aged 35 to 49 who had recovered from COVID-19. The CDR3 runs from the conserved cysteine through the conserved F or W.

v_gene | CDR3aa
TRBV11-2 | CASSRRGAFTDTQYF
TRBV25-1 | CASSGDYGYTF
TRBV5-4 | CASSLALANTGELFF
TRBV6-7 | CASSSGGDYEQYF
TRBV18 | CASSPPTRDTEAFF
TRBV27 | CASSGQGWGRDTQYF
TRBV12-3/TRBV12-4 | CASSRQGEQPQHF
TRBV28 | CASRQGINQPQHF
TRBV9 | CASSPNSNTGELFF
TRBV29-1 | CSVEGVVGGSETQYF
TRBV19 | CASSISGTGASYGYTF
TRBV6-2/TRBV6-3 | CASSYLPREYNEQFF
TRBV9 | CASSVGTNTEAFF
TRBV18 | CASSTSLRENTEAFF
TRBV28 | CASSLSPMRQGARLGSNQPQHF
TRBV19 | CASRDGQGLNTEAFF
TRBV7-2 | CASSFQASTDTQYF
TRBV30 | CAWSHGGDVYEQYF
TRBV27 | CASSSLQGRNTEAFF
TRBV18 | CASSPEVSSYEQYF
TRBV19 | CASSILTGELFF
TRBV6-5 | CASSYSRGTGNGEQYF
TRBV9 | CASSRSHRDGGNTIYF
TRBV5-1 | CASSKSSQGETQYF
TRBV30 | CAWSSDRGYEQYF
TRBV5-1 | CASSLDPGETQYF
TRBV7-2 | CASSLFGTLEGYTF
TRBV27 | CASSLLAGTGGRGHTDTQYF
TRBV9 | CASSVGGPASYEQYF
TRBV6-2/TRBV6-3 | CASSLTSGGPKTYNEQFF
TRBV28 | CASSLYVGLNTEAFF
TRBV3-1/TRBV3-2 | CASSQGLAGGQQFF
TRBV2 | CASLRSGGFHEKLFF
TRBV4-2 | CASSQDSRTVNEKLFF
TRBV7-2 | CASRRTGLEAFF
TRBV11-2 | CASSLIQGITYEQYF
TRBV12-3/TRBV12-4 | CASRLAGDNEQFF
TRBV5-1 | CASSSGLSEVDTQYF
TRBV12-3/TRBV12-4 | CASRRLNEKLFF
TRBV19 | CASSMGSGDGQYF
TRBV6-6 | CASRGTGRNTIYF
TRBV29-1 | CSVAFPGNTIYF
TRBV5-5 | CASSPDSSYGYTF
TRBV20-1 | CSASPGQGYSYGYTF
TRBV20-1 | CSAGIIAEAFF
TRBV6-5 | CASRVQGGITEAFF
TRBV28 | CASSTDRGADSPLHF
TRBV7-8 | CASSHYESSGVSTDTQYF
TRBV6-2/TRBV6-3 | CASSYADRETGELFF
TRBV2 | CASARDRQETQYF
TRBV29-1 | CSMGLAGGPWETQYF
TRBV12-3/TRBV12-4 | CASSPEETQYF
TRBV2 | CASSRLAVREQFF
TRBV7-2 | CASSLLTGSYEQYF
TRBV6-2/TRBV6-3 | CASSYFTAQETQYF
TRBV5-1 | CASSWGTGQETQYF